These 27 T cell receptor beta chains originate from one sample sequenced in a study of cytomegalovirus exposure and HLA in healthy donors. Repertoires were generated with immunoSEQ multiplex PCR, while TCRdb's copy carries only in-frame clones and drops some. The repertoire holds some 150,000 clones, with 87% as singletons. Sequenced material: PBMCs. These receptors all come from a woman aged 25 to 45 in good health and CMV-seronegative.

The rearrangement uses TRBV14 and TRBJ2-7; tentative D call: TRBD1 (5 bases). The V end was cut by 1 base, the J end by 2 bases, with 12 bases between. The CDR3 runs to 15 residues. The germline V gene encodes CDR1 SGHDN and CDR2 FVKESK. The CDR3 spells CASSQGWGITYEQYF. CDR3 DNA sequence: TGTGCCAGCAGCCAAGGTTGGGGCATTACCTACGAGCAGTACTTC.

This sequence joins TRBV5-1 and TRBJ1-1; the match to TRBD1 covers 7 bases. V gave up 4 bases and J gave up 2 bases; unmatched junction bases: 5. Germline lookup yields CDR1 SGHRS and CDR2 YFSETQ. The CDR3 is 14 residues long. CDR3 in DNA: TGCGCCAGCAGCGTGGGACAGAGAAACACTGAAGCTTTCTTT. Translating gives CASSVGQRNTEAFF.

This clone was counted a single time. The sample contains more than one DNA sequence encoding this CDR3. The gene calls are TRBV7-9 and TRBJ2-3; D possibly corresponds to TRBD1 (6 bases). Germline CDR1 reads SEHNR; CDR2 reads FQNEAQ (reference sequence). CDR3 length: 13 residues. Between the trimmed V and J ends, which lost 6 bases and 4 bases, there was a span of 11 bases. Written as DNA, the CDR3 is TGTGCCAGCAGTTTACAGGGCTCAGATACGCAGTATTTT. Translating gives CASSLQGSDTQYF.

This sequence joins TRBV5-6 and TRBJ2-3, with 9 bases fitting TRBD1. V shed 2 bases and J 6 bases; nucleotides not matched to a gene: 7. Germline V gene lookup returns CDR1 SGHDT and CDR2 YYEEEE. CDR3 length: 15 residues. This chain's CDR3 is CASSFGTGKIDTQYF. Here the CDR3 DNA reads TGTGCCAGCAGCTTTGGGACAGGGAAGATTGATACGCAGTATTTT.

This chain joins TRBV7-9 and TRBJ2-7, with D perhaps matching TRBD2 (6 bases). With 4 bases removed from V and 7 bases from J, the gap between germline ends came to 8 bases. Germline CDR1 SEHNR, CDR2 FQNEAQ (reference sequence). CDR3 length equals 11 residues. CDR3 loop: CASSSGTEQYF. The CDR3 bases are TGTGCCAGCAGCTCCGGGACTGAGCAGTACTTC.

This chain links TRBV6-5 with TRBJ2-6, with 7 nucleotides matching TRBD2. The CDR3 totals 16 residues. V was clipped by 2 bases and J by 3 bases; unmatched bases: 4. Germline loops: CDR1 MNHEY, CDR2 SVGAGI. The CDR3 loop is CASSYTGGSGANVLTF. CDR3 DNA: TGTGCCAGCAGTTACACCGGGGGGAGTGGGGCCAACGTCCTGACTTTC.

CDR3 in DNA: TGCAGCGTTGAAAGCCCGGACAGGGGGTCCTACGAGCAGTACTTC. It is translated as CSVESPDRGSYEQYF. The V call is TRBV29-1, the J call TRBJ2-7, with 10 bases matching TRBD1. The V segment lost 2 bases and the J segment 1 base; nucleotides outside the gene matches: 5. The length of the CDR3 is 15 residues. The V gene's germline CDR1 is SQVTM and CDR2 ANQGSEA.

A single count supports this clone. J is TRBJ2-1 and V is TRBV7-9; 11 bases agree with TRBD1. V lost 5 bases to trimming and J lost 5 bases; unmatched junction nucleotides: 8. Germline V gene lookup returns CDR1 SEHNR and CDR2 FQNEAQ (reference sequence). The CDR3 covers 16 residues. The CDR3 region is CASSAPGQGVDNEQFF. CDR3 sequence (DNA): TGTGCCAGCAGCGCACCGGGACAGGGGGTCGACAATGAGCAGTTCTTC.

This chain uses TRBV29-1 with TRBJ2-3; D perhaps matches TRBD2 (5 bases). This CDR3 is 15 amino acids long. V was trimmed by 7 bases and J by 2 bases, leaving 19 bases between them. The germline V gene has CDR1 SQVTM and CDR2 ANQGSEA. The CDR3 DNA reads as TGCAGCGCACAGAGCGGAAAAACAACCACAGATACGCAGTATTTT. It encodes CSAQSGKTTTDTQYF.

The chain uses TRBV6-6 and TRBJ2-7; maybe TRBD1 (5 bases). The CDR3 runs to 12 residues. V was shortened by 10 bases and J by 6 bases, with 16 bases between the two germline ends. Germline loops: CDR1 MNHNY, CDR2 SVGAGI (reference sequence). The CDR3 sequence: CATQASGSEQYF. The CDR3 DNA follows: TGTGCCACCCAGGCTTCAGGGTCCGAGCAGTACTTC.

This rearrangement joins TRBV5-8 to TRBJ2-2; a possible D gene is TRBD2 (6 bases). CDR1 and CDR2 from the germline V gene are SGHTS and YDEGEE. This CDR3 comprises 15 residues. Trimming shortened V by 3 bases and J by 0 bases, and 9 bases separated the two germline ends. DNA of the CDR3: TGTGCCAGCAGCTCGACTAGGGCGAACACCGGGGAGCTGTTTTTT. Its translation is CASSSTRANTGELFF.

The rearrangement joins TRBV2 to TRBJ2-7, with TRBD1 identical over 10 bases. J gave up 6 bases and V 8 bases, and 13 bases lay outside the gene matches. CDR1 is SNHLY and CDR2 is FYNNEI in the germline V gene. This CDR3 has 15 residues. The CDR3 is CASGGTGTGVIEQYF. CDR3 nucleotides: TGTGCCAGCGGTGGAACAGGGACAGGGGTGATCGAGCAGTACTTC.

The chain is built from TRBV7-2 and TRBJ2-1, with D unresolved. Germline assignment: CDR1 SGHTA and CDR2 FQGNSA. Trimming pared 5 bases from V and 0 bases from J, leaving 11 bases between. The CDR3 loop spans 15 amino acids. The CDR3 nucleotides are TGTGCCAGCAGCATATCAGCGAGCTCCTACAATGAGCAGTTCTTC. Its translation: CASSISASSYNEQFF.

The rearrangement links TRBV30 to TRBJ1-3, with D uncertain. Looked up from germline, CDR1 is GTSNPN and CDR2 is SVGIG (reference sequence). The germline V and J ends were trimmed by 2 bases and 0 bases, with 8 bases remaining between them. The CDR3 is 14 amino acids. CDR3 nucleotides: TGTGCCTGGAGTCGCACAGCCTCTGGAAACACCATATATTTT. This gives the protein CAWSRTASGNTIYF.

The table lists this clone with a count of one. The rearrangement joins TRBV27 to TRBJ2-1; 8 positions agree with TRBD2. Losses at the gene ends were 5 bases for V and 9 bases for J; bases not matched to a gene: 18. Germline-derived CDR1 and CDR2 are MNHEY and SMNVEV (reference sequence). The CDR3 is 17 amino acids. The CDR3 DNA sequence: TGTGCCAGCAGTCCTCGGGGGGGTTCCCTCACCCATGGTGAGCAGTTCTTC. This gives the protein CASSPRGGSLTHGEQFF.

The chain recombines TRBV18 with TRBJ1-3; the D is unclear. The CDR3 consists of 16 residues. The V gene's germline CDR1 is KGHSH and CDR2 LQKENI. The V gene lost 2 bases and the J gene lost 0 bases, with 11 bases spanning the gap. In nucleotides, the CDR3 is TGTGCCAGCTCACCAAAAGCGGCGGCCTCTGGAAACACCATATATTTT. Translating gives CASSPKAAASGNTIYF.

V and J are TRBV7-2 and TRBJ2-7; 8 nucleotides agree with TRBD1. The length of the CDR3 is 14 residues. Germline CDR1 is SGHTA and CDR2 is FQGNSA. V was pared by 5 bases and J by 4 bases, with 7 bases of the junction left unmatched. The CDR3 sequence: CASSPGNRGYEQYF. The CDR3 DNA is TGTGCCAGCAGCCCCGGTAACAGGGGGTACGAGCAGTACTTC.

The chain uses TRBV4-1 and TRBJ1-4, with 8 bases aligning to TRBD1. V was clipped by 1 base and J by 10 bases; unmatched bases: 8. Per the germline V gene, CDR1 is MGHRA and CDR2 is YSYEKL. This CDR3 comprises 15 residues. This CDR3 reads CASSQVLDRAGKLFF. In nucleotides, the CDR3 is TGCGCCAGCAGCCAAGTATTGGACAGGGCGGGAAAACTGTTTTTT.

The V and J genes are TRBV7-2 and TRBJ2-1; D is possibly TRBD2 (5 bases). Between the trimmed V and J ends, which lost 5 bases and 9 bases, there was a span of 8 bases. From germline, CDR1 is SGHTA and CDR2 FQGNSA. This CDR3 is built from 11 residues. This chain's CDR3 is CASSLGGEQFF. The CDR3 DNA reads TGTGCCAGCAGCCTAGGAGGTGAGCAGTTCTTC.

The chain has TRBV29-1 and TRBJ1-2; no clear D. There are 12 residues in the CDR3. From germline, CDR1 is SQVTM and CDR2 ANQGSEA. The V gene lost 5 bases and the J gene lost 4 bases, with 11 bases spanning the gap. The DNA of the CDR3 is TGCAGCGTTTCGGTCCCCGGCTATGGCTACACCTTC. This encodes CSVSVPGYGYTF.

This chain connects TRBV6-5 to TRBJ1-5; 8 bases match TRBD1. Germline V gives CDR1 MNHEY, CDR2 SVGAGI. The ends lost 5 bases at V and 11 bases at J; junction bases unmatched: 14. The CDR3 is 15 amino acids. The DNA of the CDR3 is TGTGCCAGCAGTCGCTCAAACAGGGGGAACGCGGCCCAGCATTTT. This gives the protein CASSRSNRGNAAQHF.

Comments on this clone: The junction shows a germline mismatch at one end, possibly a read error. The V gene is TRBV4-1, the J gene TRBJ2-7; 9 bases are a match to TRBD2. The length of the CDR3 is 15 residues. CDR1 and CDR2 (germline): MGHRA, YSYEKL. CDR3: CASRPAGGASHEQYF. DNA for the CDR3: TGCGCCAGCAGACCAGCGGGGGGTGCCTCCCACGAGCAGTACTTC.

The chain joins TRBV14 to TRBJ1-4; maybe TRBD1 (6 bases). The germline V and J ends were trimmed by 0 bases and 6 bases, with 11 bases remaining between them. Germline CDR1 SGHDN, CDR2 FVKESK. The CDR3 sequence is 15 residues long. CDR3 region: CASSQDTRTDEKLFF. The CDR3 region has the DNA TGTGCCAGCAGCCAAGATACCCGGACAGATGAAAAACTGTTTTTT.

This clone was counted between two and nine times. This chain uses TRBV20-1 with TRBJ2-5; possibly TRBD2 for D (6 bases). Germline values: CDR1 DFQATT, CDR2 SNEGSKA (reference sequence). Trimming pared 3 bases from V and 7 bases from J, leaving 9 bases between. The CDR3 has 11 residues. As DNA, the CDR3 is TGCAGTGCTAGGTCCGGGGGGACCCAGTACTTC. Residues: CSARSGGTQYF.

The rearrangement uses TRBV19 and TRBJ2-1; 7 nucleotides match TRBD1. V shed 3 bases and J 8 bases; nucleotides not matched to a gene: 4. Germline V gene lookup returns CDR1 LNHDA and CDR2 SQIVND (reference sequence). The CDR3 has 13 amino acids. The CDR3 here is CASSMGTGDEQFF. Here the CDR3 DNA reads TGTGCCAGTAGTATGGGTACAGGGGATGAGCAGTTCTTC.

The CDR3 DNA is TGCGCCAGCAGCTTAACAGGGGGCGTCGACACTGAAGCTTTCTTT. Encoded protein: CASSLTGGVDTEAFF. The chain carries TRBV5-1 and TRBJ1-1, with 9 bases fitting TRBD1. The trim removed 2 bases at V and 3 bases at J, leaving 5 bases unmatched. Per the germline V gene, CDR1 is SGHRS and CDR2 is YFSETQ. The CDR3 totals 15 residues.

This rearrangement joins TRBV10-3 to TRBJ1-2; 7 bases align to TRBD1. The germline V gene encodes CDR1 ENHRY and CDR2 SYGVKD. V lost 4 bases and J lost 6; bases outside the gene matches: 5. This CDR3 region has 13 residues. The CDR3 is CAISGWQGDGYTF. CDR3 coding DNA: TGTGCCATCAGTGGGTGGCAGGGGGATGGCTACACCTTC.